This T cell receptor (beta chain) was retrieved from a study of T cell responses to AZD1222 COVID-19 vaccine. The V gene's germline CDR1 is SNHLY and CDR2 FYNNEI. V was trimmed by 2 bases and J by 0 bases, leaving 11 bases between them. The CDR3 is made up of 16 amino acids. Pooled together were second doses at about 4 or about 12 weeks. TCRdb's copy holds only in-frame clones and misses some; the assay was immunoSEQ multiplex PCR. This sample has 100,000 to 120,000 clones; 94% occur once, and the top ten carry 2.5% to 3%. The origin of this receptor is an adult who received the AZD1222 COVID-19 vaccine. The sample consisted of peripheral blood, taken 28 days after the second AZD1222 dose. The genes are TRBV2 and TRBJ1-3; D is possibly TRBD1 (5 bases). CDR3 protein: CASSERGFYSGNTIYF. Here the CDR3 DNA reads TGTGCCAGCAGTGAAAGGGGTTTTTACTCTGGAAACACCATATATTTT.